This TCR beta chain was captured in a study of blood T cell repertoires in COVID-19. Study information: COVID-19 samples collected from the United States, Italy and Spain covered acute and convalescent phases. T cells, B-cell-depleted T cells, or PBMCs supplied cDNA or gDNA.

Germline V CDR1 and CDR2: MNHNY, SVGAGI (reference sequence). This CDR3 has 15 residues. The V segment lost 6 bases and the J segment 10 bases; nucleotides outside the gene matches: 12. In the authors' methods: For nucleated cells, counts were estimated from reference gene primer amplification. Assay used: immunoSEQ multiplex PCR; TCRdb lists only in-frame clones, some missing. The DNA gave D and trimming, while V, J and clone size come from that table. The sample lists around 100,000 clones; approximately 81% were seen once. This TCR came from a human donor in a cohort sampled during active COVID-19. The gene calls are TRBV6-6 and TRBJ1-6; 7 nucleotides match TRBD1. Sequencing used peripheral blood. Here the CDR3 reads CASSQHDRERSPLHF. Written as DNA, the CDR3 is TGTGCCAGCAGCCAACACGACAGGGAACGGTCACCCCTCCACTTT.